The rows below give T cell receptor beta chains drawn from one sample of a study of blood T cell repertoires in COVID-19. The method was immunoSEQ multiplex PCR; TCRdb's version includes in-frame clones alone and lacks a portion of them. The table records about 230,000 clones, 75% to 85% of them present only once. Source material: peripheral blood. The receptors derive from a man aged 35 to 55 who had recovered from COVID-19. Each CDR3 is given with its conserved first and last residue. Clone size is given for some rows only: seen once, a few or many times, or a class if the clone is expanded.

clone_size	v_call	j_call	cdr3_aa
NA	TRBV5-4	TRBJ2-5	CASSLDPEETQYF
NA	TRBV5-6	TRBJ2-5	CASSGLADQETQYF
NA	TRBV7-2	TRBJ2-3	CASSLTSGRASPDTQYF
NA	TRBV7-2	TRBJ1-5	CASSYKYTNQPQHF
NA	TRBV6-5	TRBJ2-7	CASNDRLDRSYEQYF
NA	TRBV19	TRBJ2-7	CASSTRPGTGPYEQYF
few	TRBV7-9	TRBJ1-1	CASSHGTTNTEAFF
NA	TRBV7-2	TRBJ2-5	CASSPIKAGTETQYF
NA	TRBV12-5	TRBJ1-2	CASGLGPSYGYTF
NA	TRBV7-2	TRBJ2-6	CAKGDSGANVLTF
NA	TRBV19	TRBJ2-3	CASSVGLAGDTQYF
NA	TRBV19	TRBJ1-1	CASSIGRANTEAFF
many	TRBV7-6	TRBJ2-1	CASSISGVSYNEQFF
NA	TRBV30	TRBJ1-2	CAWRDGRGSYGYTF
NA	TRBV5-6	TRBJ1-1	CASSRVTLLDTEAFF
NA	TRBV30	TRBJ2-5	CAWSVTPTSRETQYF
NA	TRBV10-1	TRBJ1-5	CASITLGRDNQPQHF
few	TRBV6-1	TRBJ1-2	CASSGAGVYGYTF
NA	TRBV18	TRBJ2-1	CASSATSGNEQFF
NA	TRBV15	TRBJ1-3	CATSSDRAGNTIYF
NA	TRBV7-2	TRBJ1-3	CASSSDPFSSGNTIYF
NA	TRBV11-3	TRBJ2-2	CASSGLSGELFF
NA	TRBV5-1	TRBJ1-1	CASSLGASAGSSQAFF
NA	TRBV27	TRBJ2-2	CASSRRDRGNTGELFF
NA	TRBV19	TRBJ1-2	CASSSGDRGFDGYTF
NA	TRBV6-2/TRBV6-3	TRBJ1-5	CASSYFLSNQPQHF
NA	TRBV5-8	TRBJ1-5	CASSLTGQLNQPQHF
NA	TRBV11-2	TRBJ2-7	CASSSNLRGLYEQYF
NA	TRBV6-2/TRBV6-3	TRBJ2-1	CASSSPLPTTSSYNEQFF
NA	TRBV6-5	TRBJ2-7	CASSLVREQYF
NA	TRBV18	TRBJ2-7	CASSPEQGLTYEQYF
once	TRBV11-3	TRBJ2-1	CASSLDPSGGDYNEQFF
NA	TRBV30	TRBJ1-4	CAWSVLGGGTNEKLFF
NA	TRBV7-9	TRBJ1-1	CASSPPGLRNMNTEAFF
once	TRBV6-5	TRBJ2-2	CASSFDRGRTGELFF